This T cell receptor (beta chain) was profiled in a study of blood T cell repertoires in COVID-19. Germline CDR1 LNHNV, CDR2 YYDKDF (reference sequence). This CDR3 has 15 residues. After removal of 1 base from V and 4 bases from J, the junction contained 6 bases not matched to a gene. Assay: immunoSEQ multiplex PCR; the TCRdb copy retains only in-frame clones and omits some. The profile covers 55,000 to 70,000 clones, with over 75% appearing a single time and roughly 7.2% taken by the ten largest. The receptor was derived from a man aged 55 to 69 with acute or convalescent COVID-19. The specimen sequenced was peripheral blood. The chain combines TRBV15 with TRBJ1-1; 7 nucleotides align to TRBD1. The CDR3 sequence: CATSRARQGGTEAFF. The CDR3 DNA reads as TGTGCCACCAGCAGAGCCCGACAGGGAGGCACTGAAGCTTTCTTT.